The present TCR beta chain was sequenced within a study of T cell changes during pregnancy in multiple sclerosis. Sequencing was performed with immunoSEQ multiplex PCR; in TCRdb, only in-frame clones are kept and a portion is missing. Here the sample spans about 42,000 clones, more than 90% being singletons. Trimming left V 7 bases short and J 2 bases short, with 14 bases between. Germline values: CDR1 SEHNR, CDR2 FQNEAQ (reference sequence). This CDR3 is 15 amino acids long. The specimen comprised CD4+ T cells from peripheral blood mononuclear cells, sampled after pregnancy. The rearrangement joins TRBV7-9 to TRBJ1-4; no firm D call. The sequence was collected from a female donor in good health, enrolled as a control in a pregnancy study. The CDR3 nucleotides are TGTGCCAGCACCCAGAGGGCGGGGACTAATGAAAAACTGTTTTTT. Protein sequence: CASTQRAGTNEKLFF.